This T cell receptor (beta chain) was recorded in a study of CD8 T cells in Susac syndrome. cDNA came from around 0.54 to 1 ug RNA primed by random hexamers. TCRdb processed the immunoSEQ multiplex PCR reads anew with MiXCR; each CDR3 protein has one entry. The table records some 200,000 distinct CDR3 sequences, approximately 94% of them present only once. This CDR3 has 15 residues. V lost 4 bases, J lost 5 bases, and 17 bases lay in between. From germline, CDR1 is LNHDA and CDR2 SQIVND (reference sequence). The sample comprised CD4+ T cells from PBMCs. The chain combines TRBV19 with TRBJ2-5; no clear D. This TCR came from a human donor with Susac syndrome. CDR3 region: CASSTATPSLETQYF. The DNA of the CDR3 is TGTGCCAGTAGTACCGCCACACCTAGTCTGGAGACCCAGTACTTC.